These 10 T cell receptor beta chains originate from one sample sequenced in a study of tumor-infiltrating lymphocytes in primary liver carcinoma. The researchers produced TCR beta cDNA from around 500 ng total RNA with a constant-region primer. Each TCR beta library was derived from three nested multiplex PCR rounds that employed slightly modified ARM-PCR. The first two PCR rounds used TRBV1-TRBV30 forward primers with a C-beta reverse primer, 9 to 11 cycles each. MiXCR, run by TCRdb on the multiplex PCR reads, gives a single entry per CDR3 protein. The sample lists 50,000 to 60,000 distinct CDR3 sequences, 60% to 80% occurring once. Bulk tissue was left unsorted, and RNA and DNA were co-extracted from 20-30 mg of it. The sequencing sample was made of liver tumor tissue from sampling region 5. Indicated subset: tumor region T5, tumor centre. These receptors came from a man aged 40-55 years with primary liver carcinoma and hepatitis B virus infection.

In the case of this clonotype: This could be a read error, since a much larger clone is one nucleotide away. The chain carries TRBV2 and TRBJ1-6, with D possibly TRBD1 on 6 matching bases. The CDR3 spans 14 residues. Germline CDR1 SNHLY, CDR2 FYNNEI. DNA for the CDR3: TGTGTCAGCAGTGAGGCAGGGGATAATTCACCCCTCCACTTT. Amino acid sequence: CVSSEAGDNSPLHF.

With respect to this clonotype: The missing conserved phenylalanine or tryptophan at the end of this CDR3 makes a read error likely. The chain has TRBV11-3 and TRBJ2-3; D gene uncertain. The germline V gene encodes CDR1 SGHNT and CDR2 YENEEA. The CDR3 contains 12 residues. The CDR3 sequence is CASSLDTDMQYV. As DNA, the CDR3 is TGTGCAAGTAGCTTAGATACAGATATGCAGTATGTT.

Concerning this clonotype: The junction departs from germline at one end; a sequencing error may be responsible. CDR3 sequence (DNA): TGTGCCAGTCGACAGGGGGTGACTTACTACGAGCAGCACTTC. Its translation is CASRQGVTYYEQHF. The chain uses TRBV11-3 and TRBJ2-7; 9 positions match TRBD1. Germline CDR1 and CDR2: SGHNT and YENEEA. CDR3 size: 14 residues.

V gene TRBV30 combines with J gene TRBJ1-4, with D hard to call. The germline gives CDR1 GTSNPN, CDR2 SVGIG (reference sequence). Trimming left V 4 bases short and J 9 bases short, with 18 bases between. The CDR3 consists of 14 residues. CDR3 bases: TGTGCCTGGACCGGCGGGCCATACGACCAAAAACTGTTTTTT. Its translation is CAWTGGPYDQKLFF.

Remarks on this clonotype: A much bigger clone sits one base away, suggesting this may be a read error. V and J are TRBV19 and TRBJ2-7; the D is unclear. This CDR3 comprises 13 residues. The germline CDR1 and CDR2 sequences are LNHDA and SQIVND (reference sequence). The CDR3 DNA sequence: TGTGTCAGTAGTAGTGGGTCACACTACGAGCAGTACTTC. Its translation: CVSSSGSHYEQYF.

With regard to this clonotype: At one end the junction does not follow the germline gene, possibly because of a read error. The J gene is TRBJ1-5, the V gene TRBV10-3; 7 positions match TRBD1. CDR3 length: 16 residues. Germline V CDR1 and CDR2: ENHRY, SYGVKD. The CDR3 protein is CAISEKGGLSNEPQHF. The DNA of the CDR3 is TGTGCCATCAGTGAGAAAGGGGGCCTTAGCAATGAGCCCCAGCATTTT.

The chain is built from TRBV6-5 and TRBJ1-5; a weak D match, TRBD1 (5 bases). Germline V gene lookup returns CDR1 MNHEY and CDR2 SVGAGI. Trimming cost V 8 bases and J 5 bases, with 13 bases left between them. The CDR3 is made up of 13 amino acids. Here the CDR3 reads CASCDRRDQPQHF. Here the CDR3 DNA reads TGTGCCAGCTGTGACAGACGAGATCAGCCCCAGCATTTT.

This clonotype showed up many times. The chain links TRBV11-2 to TRBJ2-1; 9 positions agree with TRBD1. The CDR3 sequence is 16 residues long. The junction had 8 bases not matched to a gene; V was cut back by 4 bases and J by 4 bases. Germline-derived CDR1 and CDR2 are SGHAT and FQNNGV. CDR3 DNA: TGTGCCAGCAGCTCCCGACAGGGGGAGAGGTACAATGAGCAGTTCTTC. Residues: CASSSRQGERYNEQFF. Together with reference TRBV11-2 and TRBJ2-1, the CDR3 gives the full variable domain: EAGVAQSPRYKIIEKRQSVAFWCNPISGHATLYWYQQILGQGPKLLIQFQNNGVVDDSQLPKDRFSAERLKGVDSTLKIQPAKLEDSAVYLCASSSRQGERYNEQFFGPGTRLTVL.

Remarks on this clonotype: A read error is likely, as this CDR3 ends without the conserved phenylalanine or tryptophan. V usage is TRBV4-2 and J usage is TRBJ1-5; D is possibly TRBD1 (5 bases). Germline CDR1 is LGHNA and CDR2 is YNFKEQ. The CDR3 sequence is 18 residues long. CDR3 bases: TGTGCCAGCAGTCAAGATAGAATTGGTGGGACCTCCAGGCAGCCCCAGCATCTT. Protein: CASSQDRIGGTSRQPQHL.

CDR3 loop: CASTPDGLRGSMYF. CDR3 nucleotides: TGTGCCAGCACACCCGATGGCCTCAGGGGGTCCATGTACTTC. This chain joins TRBV6-6 and TRBJ2-4, with 7 bases fitting TRBD1. The V gene's germline CDR1 is MNHNY and CDR2 SVGAGI (reference sequence). V lost 7 bases, J lost 15 bases, and 18 bases stayed unmatched. The CDR3 runs 14 residues.